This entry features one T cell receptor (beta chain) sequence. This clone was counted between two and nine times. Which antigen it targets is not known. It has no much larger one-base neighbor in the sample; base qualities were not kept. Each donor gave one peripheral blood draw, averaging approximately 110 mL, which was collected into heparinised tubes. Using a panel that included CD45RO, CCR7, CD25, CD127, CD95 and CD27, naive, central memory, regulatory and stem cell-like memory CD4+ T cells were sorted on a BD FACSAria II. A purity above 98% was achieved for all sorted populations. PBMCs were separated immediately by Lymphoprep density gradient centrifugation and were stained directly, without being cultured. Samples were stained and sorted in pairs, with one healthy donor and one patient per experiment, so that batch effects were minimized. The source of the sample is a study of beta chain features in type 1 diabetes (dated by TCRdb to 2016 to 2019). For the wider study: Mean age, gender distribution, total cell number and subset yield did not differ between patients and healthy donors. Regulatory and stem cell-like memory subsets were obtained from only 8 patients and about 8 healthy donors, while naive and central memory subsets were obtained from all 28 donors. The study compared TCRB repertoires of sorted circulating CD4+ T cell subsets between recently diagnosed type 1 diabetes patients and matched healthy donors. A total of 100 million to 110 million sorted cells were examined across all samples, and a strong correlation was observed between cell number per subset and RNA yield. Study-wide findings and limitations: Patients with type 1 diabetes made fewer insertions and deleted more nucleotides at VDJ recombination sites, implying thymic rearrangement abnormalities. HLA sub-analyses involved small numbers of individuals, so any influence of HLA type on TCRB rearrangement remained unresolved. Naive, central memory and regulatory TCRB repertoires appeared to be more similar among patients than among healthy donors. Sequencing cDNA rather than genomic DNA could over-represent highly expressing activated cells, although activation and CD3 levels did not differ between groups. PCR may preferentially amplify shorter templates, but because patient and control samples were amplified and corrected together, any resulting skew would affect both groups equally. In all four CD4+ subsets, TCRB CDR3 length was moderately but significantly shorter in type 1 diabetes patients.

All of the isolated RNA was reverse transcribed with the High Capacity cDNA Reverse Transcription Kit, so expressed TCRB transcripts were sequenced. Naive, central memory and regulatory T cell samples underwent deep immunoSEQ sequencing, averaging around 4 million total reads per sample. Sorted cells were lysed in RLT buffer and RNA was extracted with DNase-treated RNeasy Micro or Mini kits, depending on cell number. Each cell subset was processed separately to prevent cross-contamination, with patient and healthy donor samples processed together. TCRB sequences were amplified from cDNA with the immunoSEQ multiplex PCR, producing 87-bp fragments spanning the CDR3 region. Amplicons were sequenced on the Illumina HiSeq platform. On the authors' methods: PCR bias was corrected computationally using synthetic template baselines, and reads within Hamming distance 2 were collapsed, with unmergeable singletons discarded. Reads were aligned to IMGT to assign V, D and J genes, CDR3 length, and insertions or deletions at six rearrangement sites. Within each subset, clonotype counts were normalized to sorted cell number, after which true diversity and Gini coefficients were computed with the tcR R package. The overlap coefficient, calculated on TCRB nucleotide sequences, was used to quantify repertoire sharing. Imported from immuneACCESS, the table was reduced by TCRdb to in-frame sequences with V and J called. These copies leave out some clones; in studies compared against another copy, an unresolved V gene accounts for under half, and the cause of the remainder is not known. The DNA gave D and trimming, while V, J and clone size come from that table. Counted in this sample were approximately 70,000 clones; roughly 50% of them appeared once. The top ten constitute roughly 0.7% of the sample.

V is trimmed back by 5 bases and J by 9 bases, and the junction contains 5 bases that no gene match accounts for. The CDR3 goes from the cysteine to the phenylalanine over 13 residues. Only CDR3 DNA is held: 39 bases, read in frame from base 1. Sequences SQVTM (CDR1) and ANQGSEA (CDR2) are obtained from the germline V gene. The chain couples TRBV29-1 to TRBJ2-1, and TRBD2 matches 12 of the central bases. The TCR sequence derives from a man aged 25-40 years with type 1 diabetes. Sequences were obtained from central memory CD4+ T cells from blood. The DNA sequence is TGCAGCGTTTCGACTAGCGGGAGTATTGAGCAGTTCTTC. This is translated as CSVSTSGSIEQFF.